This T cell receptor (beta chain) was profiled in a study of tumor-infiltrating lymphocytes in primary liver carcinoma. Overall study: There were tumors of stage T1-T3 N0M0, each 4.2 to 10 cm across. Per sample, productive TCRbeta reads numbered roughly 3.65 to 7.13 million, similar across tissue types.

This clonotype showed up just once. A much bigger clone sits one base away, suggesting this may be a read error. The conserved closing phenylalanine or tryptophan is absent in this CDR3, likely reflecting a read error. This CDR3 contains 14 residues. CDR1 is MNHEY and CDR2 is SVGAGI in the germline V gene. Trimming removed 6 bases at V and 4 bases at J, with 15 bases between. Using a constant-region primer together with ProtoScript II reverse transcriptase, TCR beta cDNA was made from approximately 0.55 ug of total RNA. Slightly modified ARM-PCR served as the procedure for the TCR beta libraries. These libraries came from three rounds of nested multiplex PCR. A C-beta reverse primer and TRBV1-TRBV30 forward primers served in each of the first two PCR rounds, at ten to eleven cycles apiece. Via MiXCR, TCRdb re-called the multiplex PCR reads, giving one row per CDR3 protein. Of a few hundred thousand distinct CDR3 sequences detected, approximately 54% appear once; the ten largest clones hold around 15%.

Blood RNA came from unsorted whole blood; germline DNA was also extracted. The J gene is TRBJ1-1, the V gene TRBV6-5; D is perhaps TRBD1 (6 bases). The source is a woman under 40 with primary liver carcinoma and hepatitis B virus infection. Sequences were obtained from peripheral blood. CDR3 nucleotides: TGTGCCAGCAGGACTCCCAGGGGAGGCACTGAAGCTTTCTAT. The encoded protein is CASRTPRGGTEAFY.